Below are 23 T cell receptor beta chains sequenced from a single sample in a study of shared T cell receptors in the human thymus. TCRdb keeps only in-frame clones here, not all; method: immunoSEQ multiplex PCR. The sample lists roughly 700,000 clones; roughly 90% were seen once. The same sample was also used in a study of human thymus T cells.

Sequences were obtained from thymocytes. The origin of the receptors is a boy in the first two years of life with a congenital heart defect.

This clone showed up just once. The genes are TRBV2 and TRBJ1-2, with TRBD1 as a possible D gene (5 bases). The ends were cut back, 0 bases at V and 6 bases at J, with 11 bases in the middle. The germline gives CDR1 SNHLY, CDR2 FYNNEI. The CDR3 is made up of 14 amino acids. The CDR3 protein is CASSEAQGSDGYTF. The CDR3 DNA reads TGTGCCAGCAGTGAAGCCCAGGGATCAGATGGCTACACCTTC.

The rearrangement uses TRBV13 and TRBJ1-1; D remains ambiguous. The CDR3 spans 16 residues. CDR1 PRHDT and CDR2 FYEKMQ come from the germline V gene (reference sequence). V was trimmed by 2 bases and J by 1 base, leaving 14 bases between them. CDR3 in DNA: TGTGCCAGCAGCTTACTCCTCCGGGTCCGGAACACTGAAGCTTTCTTT. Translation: CASSLLLRVRNTEAFF.

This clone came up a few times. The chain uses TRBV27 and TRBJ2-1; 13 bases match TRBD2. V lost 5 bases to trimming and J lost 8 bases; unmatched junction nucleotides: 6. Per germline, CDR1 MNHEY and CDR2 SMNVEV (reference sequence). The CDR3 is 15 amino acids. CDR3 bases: TGTGCCAGCAGTCAACTAGCGGGAGGGCCCGATGAGCAGTTCTTC. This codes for CASSQLAGGPDEQFF.

The CDR3, as DNA: TGCGCCAGCAGCCAAAATAGGGACAGGGGGTGGGCTGAAGCTTTCTTT. Its translation is CASSQNRDRGWAEAFF. This chain joins TRBV4-1 and TRBJ1-1; 11 bases align to TRBD1. The CDR3 consists of 16 residues. Germline V gene data show CDR1 as MGHRA and CDR2 as YSYEKL. Losses at the gene ends were 2 bases for V and 6 bases for J; bases not matched to a gene: 8.

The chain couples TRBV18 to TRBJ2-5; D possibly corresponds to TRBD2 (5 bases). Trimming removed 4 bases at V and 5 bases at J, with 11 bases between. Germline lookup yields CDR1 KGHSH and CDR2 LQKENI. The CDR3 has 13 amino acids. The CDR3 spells CASSHGGVETQYF. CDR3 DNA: TGTGCCAGCTCACATGGAGGTGTGGAGACCCAGTACTTC.

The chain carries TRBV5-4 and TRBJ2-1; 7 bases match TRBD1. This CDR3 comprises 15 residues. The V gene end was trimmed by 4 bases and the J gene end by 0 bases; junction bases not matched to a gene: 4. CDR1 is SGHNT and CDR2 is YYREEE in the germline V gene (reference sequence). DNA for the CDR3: TGTGCCAGCAGCCCGGACAGGAGCTCCTACAATGAGCAGTTCTTC. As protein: CASSPDRSSYNEQFF.

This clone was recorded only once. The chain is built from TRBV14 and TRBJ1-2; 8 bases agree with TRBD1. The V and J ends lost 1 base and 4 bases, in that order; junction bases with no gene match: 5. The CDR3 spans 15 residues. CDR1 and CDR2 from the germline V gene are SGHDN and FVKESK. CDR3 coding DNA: TGTGCCAGCAGCCAAGTTACAGGGGGGGTCTATGGCTACACCTTC. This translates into CASSQVTGGVYGYTF.

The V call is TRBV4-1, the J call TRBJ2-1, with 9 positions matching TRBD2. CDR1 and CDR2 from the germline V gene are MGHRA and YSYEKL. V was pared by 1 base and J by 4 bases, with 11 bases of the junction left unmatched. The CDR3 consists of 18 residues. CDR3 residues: CASSQGVAGEVSYNEQFF. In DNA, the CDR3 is TGCGCCAGCAGCCAAGGGGTAGCGGGAGAGGTTTCTTACAATGAGCAGTTCTTC.

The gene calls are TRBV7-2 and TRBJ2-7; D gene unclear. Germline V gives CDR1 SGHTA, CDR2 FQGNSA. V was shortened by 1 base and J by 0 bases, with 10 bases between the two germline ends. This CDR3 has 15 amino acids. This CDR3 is CASSLESECSYEQYF. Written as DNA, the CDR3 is TGTGCCAGCAGCTTAGAAAGCGAATGCTCCTACGAGCAGTACTTC.

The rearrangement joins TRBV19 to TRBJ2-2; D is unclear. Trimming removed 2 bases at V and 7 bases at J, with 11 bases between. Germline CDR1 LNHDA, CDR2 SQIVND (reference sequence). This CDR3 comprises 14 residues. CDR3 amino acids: CASSIHQVGGELFF. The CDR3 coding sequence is TGTGCCAGTAGTATACATCAGGTTGGCGGGGAGCTGTTTTTT.

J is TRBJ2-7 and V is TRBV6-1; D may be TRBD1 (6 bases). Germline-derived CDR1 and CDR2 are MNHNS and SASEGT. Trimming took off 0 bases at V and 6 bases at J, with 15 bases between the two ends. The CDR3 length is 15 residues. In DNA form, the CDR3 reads TGTGCCAGCAGTGAAGCACTACAGGGAACTCCCGAGCAGTACTTC. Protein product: CASSEALQGTPEQYF.

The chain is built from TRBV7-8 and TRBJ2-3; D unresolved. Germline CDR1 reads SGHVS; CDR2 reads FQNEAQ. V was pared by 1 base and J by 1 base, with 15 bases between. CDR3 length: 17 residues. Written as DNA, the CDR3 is TGTGCCAGCAGCTTAGATCCCCTTAATCCCGGCACAGATACGCAGTATTTT. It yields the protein CASSLDPLNPGTDTQYF.

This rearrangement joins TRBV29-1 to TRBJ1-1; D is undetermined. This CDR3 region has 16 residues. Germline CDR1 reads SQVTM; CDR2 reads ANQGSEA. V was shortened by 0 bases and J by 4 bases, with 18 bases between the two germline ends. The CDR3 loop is CSVEDLSGSRSTEAFF. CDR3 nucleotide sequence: TGCAGCGTTGAAGATCTTAGCGGTTCCCGGAGCACTGAAGCTTTCTTT.

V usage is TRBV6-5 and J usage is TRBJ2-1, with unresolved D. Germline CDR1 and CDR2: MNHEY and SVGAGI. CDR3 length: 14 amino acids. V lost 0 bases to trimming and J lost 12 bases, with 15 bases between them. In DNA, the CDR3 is TGTGCCAGCAGTTACTCGAAACAGACAATGAGGCAGTTCTTC. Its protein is CASSYSKQTMRQFF.

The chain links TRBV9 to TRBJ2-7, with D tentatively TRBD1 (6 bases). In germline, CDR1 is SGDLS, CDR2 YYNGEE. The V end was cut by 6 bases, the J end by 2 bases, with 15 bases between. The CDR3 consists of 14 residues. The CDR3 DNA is TGTGCCAGCACCTATTCCCACAGGGCCTACGAGCAGTACTTC. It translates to CASTYSHRAYEQYF.

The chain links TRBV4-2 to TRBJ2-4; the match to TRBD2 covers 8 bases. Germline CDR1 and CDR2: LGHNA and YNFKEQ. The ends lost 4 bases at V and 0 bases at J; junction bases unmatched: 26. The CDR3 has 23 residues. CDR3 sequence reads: CASSPSREGGRLGGLLAKNIQYF. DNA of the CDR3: TGTGCCAGCAGCCCGAGCCGAGAAGGCGGGAGGCTCGGGGGTCTTTTAGCCAAAAACATTCAGTACTTC.

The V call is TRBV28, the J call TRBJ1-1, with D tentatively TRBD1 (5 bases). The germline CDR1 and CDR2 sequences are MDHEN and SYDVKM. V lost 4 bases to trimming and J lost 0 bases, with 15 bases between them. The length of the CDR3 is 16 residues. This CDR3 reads CASSSTGYRMNTEAFF. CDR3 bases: TGTGCCAGCAGTTCGACCGGCTACAGGATGAACACTGAAGCTTTCTTT.

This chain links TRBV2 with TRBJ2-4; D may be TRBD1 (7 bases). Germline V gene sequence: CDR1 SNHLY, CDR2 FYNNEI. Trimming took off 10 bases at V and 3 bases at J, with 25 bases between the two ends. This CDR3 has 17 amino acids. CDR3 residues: CAKGGTGEKPHKNIQYF. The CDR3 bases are TGTGCCAAGGGGGGAACAGGGGAAAAGCCCCACAAAAACATTCAGTACTTC.

The CDR3 nucleotides read TGTGCCAGCAGCTTAATCAGCGGGAGCGACTACGAGCAGTACTTC. Translating gives CASSLISGSDYEQYF. The chain carries TRBV11-3 and TRBJ2-7, with TRBD2 identical over 8 bases. The V segment lost 2 bases and the J segment 3 bases; nucleotides outside the gene matches: 6. The CDR3 is made up of 15 amino acids. Germline values: CDR1 SGHNT, CDR2 YENEEA.

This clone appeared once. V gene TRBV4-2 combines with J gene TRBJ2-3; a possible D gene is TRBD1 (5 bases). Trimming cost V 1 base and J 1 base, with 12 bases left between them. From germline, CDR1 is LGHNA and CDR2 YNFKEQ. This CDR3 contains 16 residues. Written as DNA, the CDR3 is TGTGCCAGCAGCCAAGGGGCCCAACAGGGCACAGATACGCAGTATTTT. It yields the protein CASSQGAQQGTDTQYF.

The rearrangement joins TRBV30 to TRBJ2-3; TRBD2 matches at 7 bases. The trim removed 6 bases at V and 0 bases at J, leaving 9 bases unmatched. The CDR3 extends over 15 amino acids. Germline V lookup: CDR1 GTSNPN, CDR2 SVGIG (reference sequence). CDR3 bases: TGTGCCTGCCCCTCAGGGACTACTAGCACAGATACGCAGTATTTT. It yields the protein CACPSGTTSTDTQYF.

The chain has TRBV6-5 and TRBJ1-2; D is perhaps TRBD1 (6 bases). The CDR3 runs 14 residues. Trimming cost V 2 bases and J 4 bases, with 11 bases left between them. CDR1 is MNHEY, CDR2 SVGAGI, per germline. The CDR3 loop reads CASSYGRGFYGYTF. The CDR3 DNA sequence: TGTGCCAGCAGTTACGGCAGGGGATTCTATGGCTACACCTTC.

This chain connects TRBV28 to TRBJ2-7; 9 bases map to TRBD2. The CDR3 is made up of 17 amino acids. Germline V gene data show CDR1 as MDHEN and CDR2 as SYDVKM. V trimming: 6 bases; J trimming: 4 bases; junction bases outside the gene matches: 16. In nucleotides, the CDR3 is TGTGCCAGCAGGCTAGGGGGGCTAGCGGGAATAAAGTACGAGCAGTACTTC. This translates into CASRLGGLAGIKYEQYF.